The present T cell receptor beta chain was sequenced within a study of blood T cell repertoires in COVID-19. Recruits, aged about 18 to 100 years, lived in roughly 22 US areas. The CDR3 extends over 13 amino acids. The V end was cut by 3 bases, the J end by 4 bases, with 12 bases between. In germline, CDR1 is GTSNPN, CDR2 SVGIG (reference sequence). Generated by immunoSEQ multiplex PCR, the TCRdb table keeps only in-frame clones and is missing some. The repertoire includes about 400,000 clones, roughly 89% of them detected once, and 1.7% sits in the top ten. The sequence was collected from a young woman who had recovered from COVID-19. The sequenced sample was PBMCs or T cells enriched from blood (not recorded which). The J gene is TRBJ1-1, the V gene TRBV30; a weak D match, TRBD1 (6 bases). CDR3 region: CAWSRTRGTEAFF. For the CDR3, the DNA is TGTGCCTGGAGCCGGACCAGGGGCACTGAAGCTTTCTTT.